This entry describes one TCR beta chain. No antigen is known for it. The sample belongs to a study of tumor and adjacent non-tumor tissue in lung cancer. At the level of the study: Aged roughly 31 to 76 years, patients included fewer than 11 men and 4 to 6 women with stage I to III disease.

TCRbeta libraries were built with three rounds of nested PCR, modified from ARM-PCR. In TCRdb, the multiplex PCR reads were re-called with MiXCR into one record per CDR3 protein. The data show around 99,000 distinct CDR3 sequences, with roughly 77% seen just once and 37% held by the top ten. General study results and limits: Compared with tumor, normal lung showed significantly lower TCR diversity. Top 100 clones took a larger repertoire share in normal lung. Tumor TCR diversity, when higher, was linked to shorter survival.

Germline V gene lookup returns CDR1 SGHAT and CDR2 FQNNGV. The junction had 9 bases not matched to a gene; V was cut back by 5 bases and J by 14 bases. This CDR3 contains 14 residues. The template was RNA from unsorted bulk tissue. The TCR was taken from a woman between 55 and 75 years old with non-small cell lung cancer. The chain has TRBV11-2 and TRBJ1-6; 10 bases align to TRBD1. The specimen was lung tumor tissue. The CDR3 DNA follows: TGTGCCAGCAGCACGGACAGGGGGAACTCATCCCTCCACTTT. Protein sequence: CASSTDRGNSSLHF.